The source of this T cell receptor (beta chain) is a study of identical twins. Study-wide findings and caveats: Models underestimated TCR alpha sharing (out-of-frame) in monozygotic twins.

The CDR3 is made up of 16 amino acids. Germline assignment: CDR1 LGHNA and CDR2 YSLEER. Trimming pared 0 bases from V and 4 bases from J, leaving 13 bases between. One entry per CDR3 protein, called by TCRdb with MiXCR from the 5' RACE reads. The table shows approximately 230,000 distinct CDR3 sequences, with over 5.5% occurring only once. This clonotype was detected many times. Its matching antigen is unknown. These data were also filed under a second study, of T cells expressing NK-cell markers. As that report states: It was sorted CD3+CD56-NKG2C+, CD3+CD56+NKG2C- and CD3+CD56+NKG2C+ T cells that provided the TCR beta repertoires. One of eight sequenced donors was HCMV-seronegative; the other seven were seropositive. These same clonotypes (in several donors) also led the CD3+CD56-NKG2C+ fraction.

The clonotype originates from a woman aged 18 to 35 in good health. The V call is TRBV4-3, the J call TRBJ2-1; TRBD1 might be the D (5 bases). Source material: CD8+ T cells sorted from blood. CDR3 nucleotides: TGCGCCAGCAGCCAAGACCGGGCAGGGCGATACAATGAGCAGTTCTTC. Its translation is CASSQDRAGRYNEQFF.